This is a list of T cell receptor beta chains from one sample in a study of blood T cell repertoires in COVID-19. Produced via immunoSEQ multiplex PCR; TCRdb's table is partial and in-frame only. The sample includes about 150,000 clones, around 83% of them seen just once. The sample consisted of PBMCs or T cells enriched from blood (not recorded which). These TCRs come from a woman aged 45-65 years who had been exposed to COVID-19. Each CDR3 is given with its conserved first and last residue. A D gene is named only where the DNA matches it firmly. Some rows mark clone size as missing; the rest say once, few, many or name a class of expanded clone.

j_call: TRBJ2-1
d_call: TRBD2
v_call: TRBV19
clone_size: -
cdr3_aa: CASSIALLAGGQYNEQFF
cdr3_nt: TGTGCCAGTAGTATAGCCTTACTAGCGGGGGGCCAATACAATGAGCAGTTCTTC

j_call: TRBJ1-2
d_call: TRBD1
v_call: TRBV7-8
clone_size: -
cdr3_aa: CASPRQGPYTF
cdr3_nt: TGTGCCAGCCCTAGACAGGGTCCCTACACCTTC

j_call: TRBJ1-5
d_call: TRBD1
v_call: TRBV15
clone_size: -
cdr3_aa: CATSREVPGQGAGEQPQHF
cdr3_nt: TGTGCCACCAGCAGAGAAGTCCCGGGACAGGGGGCGGGAGAACAGCCCCAGCATTTT

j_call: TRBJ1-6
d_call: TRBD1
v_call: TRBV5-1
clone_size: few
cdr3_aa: CASSLDGPGGNSPLHF
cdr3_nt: TGCGCCAGCAGCTTGGACGGGCCAGGGGGTAATTCACCCCTCCACTTT

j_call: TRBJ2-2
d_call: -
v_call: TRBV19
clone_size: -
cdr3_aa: CASSSSPGGGTGELFF
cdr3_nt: TGTGCCAGTAGTTCCTCCCCCGGGGGTGGCACCGGGGAGCTGTTTTTT

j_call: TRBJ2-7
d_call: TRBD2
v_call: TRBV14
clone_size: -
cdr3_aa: CASSQVPGGSYEQYF
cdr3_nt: TGTGCCAGCAGCCAAGTCCCGGGAGGATCCTACGAGCAGTACTTC

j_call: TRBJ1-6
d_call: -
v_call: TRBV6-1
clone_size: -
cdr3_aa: CASSEAGWASSYNSPLHF
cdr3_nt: TGTGCCAGCAGTGAAGCGGGTTGGGCGAGCTCCTATAATTCACCCCTCCACTTT

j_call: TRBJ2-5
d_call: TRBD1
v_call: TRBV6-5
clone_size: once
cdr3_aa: CASRSGTGGTKTQYF
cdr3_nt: TGTGCCAGCAGGTCAGGGACAGGGGGTACGAAGACCCAGTACTTC

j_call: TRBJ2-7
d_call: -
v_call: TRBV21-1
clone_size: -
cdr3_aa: CASSKDSGSNEQYF
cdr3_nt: TGTGCCAGCAGCAAGGACAGCGGGAGCAACGAGCAGTACTTC

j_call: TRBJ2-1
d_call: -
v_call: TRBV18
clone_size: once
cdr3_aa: CASSLRGGNEQFF
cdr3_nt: TGTGCCAGCTCACTAAGGGGAGGAAATGAGCAGTTCTTC

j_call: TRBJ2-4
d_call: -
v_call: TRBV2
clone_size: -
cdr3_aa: CASSEWGDAKNIQYF
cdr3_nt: TGTGCCAGCAGTGAGTGGGGGGACGCCAAAAACATTCAGTACTTC

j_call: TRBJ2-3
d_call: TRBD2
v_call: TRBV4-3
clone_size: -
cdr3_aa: CASSQEGPSGVADTQYF
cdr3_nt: TGCGCCAGCAGCCAAGAGGGTCCTAGCGGAGTCGCAGATACGCAGTATTTT

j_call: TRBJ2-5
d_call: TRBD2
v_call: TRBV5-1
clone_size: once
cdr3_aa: CASSVTGTNQETQYF
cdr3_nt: TGCGCCAGCAGCGTCACCGGGACTAACCAAGAGACCCAGTACTTC

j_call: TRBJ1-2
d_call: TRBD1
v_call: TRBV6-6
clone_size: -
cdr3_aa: CASSLGTGQNYGYTF
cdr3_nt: TGTGCCAGCAGTTTAGGGACAGGACAGAACTATGGCTACACCTTC

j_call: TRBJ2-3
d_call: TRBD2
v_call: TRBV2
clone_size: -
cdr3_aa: CARRLADTDTQYF
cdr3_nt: TGTGCCAGGCGACTAGCGGACACAGATACGCAGTATTTT

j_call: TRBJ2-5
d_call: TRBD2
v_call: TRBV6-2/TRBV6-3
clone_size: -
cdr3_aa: CASSDKARTSEETQYF
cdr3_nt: TGTGCCAGCAGTGACAAAGCTCGGACTAGCGAGGAGACCCAGTACTTC

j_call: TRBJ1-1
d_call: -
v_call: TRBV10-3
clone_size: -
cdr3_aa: CAISDRDGWTEAFF
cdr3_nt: TGTGCCATCAGTGACAGGGATGGGTGGACTGAAGCTTTCTTT

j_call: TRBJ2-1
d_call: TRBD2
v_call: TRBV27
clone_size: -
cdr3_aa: CASSLQAGGEDEQFF
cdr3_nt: TGTGCCAGCAGTTTACAAGCGGGGGGTGAGGATGAGCAGTTCTTC

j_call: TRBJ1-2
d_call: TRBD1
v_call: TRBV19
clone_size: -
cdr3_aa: CASSTARGGRGYTF
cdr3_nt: TGTGCCAGTAGTACGGCCAGAGGGGGCCGGGGCTACACCTTC

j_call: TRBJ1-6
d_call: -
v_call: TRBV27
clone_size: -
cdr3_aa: CASSFGGINSPLHF
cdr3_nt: TGTGCCAGCAGTTTCGGGGGAATTAATTCACCCCTCCACTTT

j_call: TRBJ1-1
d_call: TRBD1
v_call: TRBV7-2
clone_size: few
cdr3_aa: CASVPGDRGVWTEAFF
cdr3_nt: TGTGCCAGCGTCCCCGGGGACAGGGGCGTTTGGACTGAAGCTTTCTTT

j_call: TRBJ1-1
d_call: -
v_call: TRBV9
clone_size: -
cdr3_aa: CASSVKGVTNSGDTEAFF
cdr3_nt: TGTGCCAGCAGCGTAAAGGGAGTAACGAATTCAGGGGACACTGAAGCTTTCTTT

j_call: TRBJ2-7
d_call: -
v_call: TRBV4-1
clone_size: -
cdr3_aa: CASSQDRFDEQYF
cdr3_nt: TGCGCCAGCAGCCAAGATAGATTTGATGAGCAGTACTTC

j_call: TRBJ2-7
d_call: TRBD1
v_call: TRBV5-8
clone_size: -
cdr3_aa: CASSSPVQGAIFEQYF
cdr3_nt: TGTGCCAGCAGCTCCCCCGTTCAGGGGGCGATATTCGAGCAGTACTTC

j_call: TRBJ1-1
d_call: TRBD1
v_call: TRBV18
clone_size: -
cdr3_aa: CASSSGQVNTEAFF
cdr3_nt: TGTGCCAGCTCATCCGGACAGGTGAACACTGAAGCTTTCTTT

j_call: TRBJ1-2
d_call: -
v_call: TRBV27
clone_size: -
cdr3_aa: CASSSGTVYGYTF
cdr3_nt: TGTGCCAGCAGTTCAGGGACTGTATATGGCTACACCTTC

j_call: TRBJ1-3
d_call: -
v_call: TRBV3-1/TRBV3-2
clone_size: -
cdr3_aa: CASSQGGPGNTIYF
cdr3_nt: TGTGCCAGCAGCCAAGGGGGCCCTGGAAACACCATATATTTT

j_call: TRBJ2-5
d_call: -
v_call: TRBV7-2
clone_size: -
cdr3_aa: CASSLGRSISLGETQYF
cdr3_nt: TGTGCCAGCAGCTTAGGTCGGTCAATAAGCCTCGGGGAGACCCAGTACTTC

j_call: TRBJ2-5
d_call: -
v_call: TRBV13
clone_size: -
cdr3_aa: CASSSWTRGGETQYF
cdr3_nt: TGTGCCAGCAGCTCATGGACTAGAGGGGGGGAGACCCAGTACTTC

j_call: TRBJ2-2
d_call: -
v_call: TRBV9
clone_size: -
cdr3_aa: CASSVGGRGTGELFF
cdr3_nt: TGTGCCAGCAGCGTAGGAGGGCGAGGAACCGGGGAGCTGTTTTTT

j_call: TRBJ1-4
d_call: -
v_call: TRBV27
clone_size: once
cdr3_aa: CASSPTSQVNEKLFF
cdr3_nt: TGTGCCAGCAGTCCGACCTCCCAGGTTAATGAAAAACTGTTTTTT

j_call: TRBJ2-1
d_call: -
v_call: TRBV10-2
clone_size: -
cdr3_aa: CASSRGPNEQFF
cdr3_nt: TGCGCCAGCAGTCGGGGTCCCAATGAGCAGTTCTTC

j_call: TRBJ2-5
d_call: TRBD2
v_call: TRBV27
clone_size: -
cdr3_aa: CASSGREGEETQYF
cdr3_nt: TGTGCCAGCAGTGGGCGGGAGGGGGAAGAGACCCAGTACTTC

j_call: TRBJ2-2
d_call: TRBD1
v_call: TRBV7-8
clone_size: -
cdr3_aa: CASSLAQGEYTGELFF
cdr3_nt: TGTGCCAGCAGCTTAGCGCAGGGGGAGTATACCGGGGAGCTGTTTTTT

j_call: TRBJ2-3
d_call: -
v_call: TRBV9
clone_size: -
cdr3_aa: CASSVGVGNKMSTDTQYF
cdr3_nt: TGTGCCAGCAGCGTGGGAGTTGGGAACAAAATGAGCACAGATACGCAGTATTTT

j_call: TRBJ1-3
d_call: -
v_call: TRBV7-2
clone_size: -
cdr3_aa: CASSFRAQAGNTIYF
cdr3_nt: TGTGCCAGCAGCTTCCGCGCCCAAGCTGGAAACACCATATATTTT

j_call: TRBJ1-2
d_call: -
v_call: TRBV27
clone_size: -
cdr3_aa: CASSDRANYGYTF
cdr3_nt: TGTGCCAGCAGCGACAGAGCTAACTATGGCTACACCTTC

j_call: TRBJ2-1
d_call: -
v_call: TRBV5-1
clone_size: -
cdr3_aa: CASSLDAGTDEQFF
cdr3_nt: TGCGCCAGCAGCTTGGACGCGGGAACGGATGAGCAGTTCTTC

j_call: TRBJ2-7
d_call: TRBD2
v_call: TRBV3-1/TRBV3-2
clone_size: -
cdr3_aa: CASSHRSSGGEQYF
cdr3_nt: TGTGCCAGCAGCCACCGATCTAGCGGAGGGGAGCAGTACTTC

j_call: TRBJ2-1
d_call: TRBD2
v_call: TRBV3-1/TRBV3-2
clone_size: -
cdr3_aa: CASSQVLAGSGNEQFF
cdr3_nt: TGTGCCAGCAGCCAAGTTTTAGCGGGATCGGGGAATGAGCAGTTCTTC

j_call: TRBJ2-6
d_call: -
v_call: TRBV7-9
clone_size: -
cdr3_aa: CASSYPGHGDSGANVLTF
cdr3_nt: TGTGCCAGCAGCTACCCGGGACATGGTGATTCTGGGGCCAACGTCCTGACTTTC

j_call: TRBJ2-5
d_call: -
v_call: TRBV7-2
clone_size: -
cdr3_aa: CASSSAGLPQETQYF
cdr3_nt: TGTGCCAGCAGCTCGGCCGGACTGCCTCAAGAGACCCAGTACTTC

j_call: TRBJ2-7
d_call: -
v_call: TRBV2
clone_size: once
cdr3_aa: CASITRQASSYEQYF
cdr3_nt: TGTGCCAGCATAACCCGACAGGCTAGCTCCTACGAGCAGTACTTC

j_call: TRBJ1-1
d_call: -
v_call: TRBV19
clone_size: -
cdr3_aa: CASTPPPGRAQNTEAFF
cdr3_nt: TGTGCCAGTACCCCCCCACCGGGCAGGGCCCAGAACACTGAAGCTTTCTTT

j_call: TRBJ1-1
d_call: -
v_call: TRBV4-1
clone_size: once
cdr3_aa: CASSQDLLGGTEAFF
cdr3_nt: TGCGCCAGCAGCCAAGATCTACTAGGGGGCACTGAAGCTTTCTTT

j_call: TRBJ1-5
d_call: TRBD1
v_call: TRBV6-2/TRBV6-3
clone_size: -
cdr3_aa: CASSYEDREWWQPQHF
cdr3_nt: TGTGCCAGCAGTTACGAGGACAGGGAATGGTGGCAGCCCCAGCATTTT

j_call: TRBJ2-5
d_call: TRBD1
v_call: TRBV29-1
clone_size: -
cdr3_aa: CSVAQGAGETQYF
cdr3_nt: TGCAGCGTTGCCCAGGGGGCCGGAGAGACCCAGTACTTC

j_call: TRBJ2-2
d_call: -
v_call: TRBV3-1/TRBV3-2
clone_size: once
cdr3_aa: CASSFRDFGELFF
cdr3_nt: TGTGCCAGCAGTTTCCGGGATTTCGGGGAGCTGTTTTTT

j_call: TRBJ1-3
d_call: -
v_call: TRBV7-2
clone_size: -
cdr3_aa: CASSLGEPGNTIYF
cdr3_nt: TGTGCCAGCAGCTTAGGGGAGCCTGGAAACACCATATATTTT

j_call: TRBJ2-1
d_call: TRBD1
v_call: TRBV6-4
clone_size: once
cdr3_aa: CASSLTTGLSAEQFF
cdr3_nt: TGTGCCAGCAGCCTTACGACAGGGCTTAGCGCCGAGCAGTTCTTC

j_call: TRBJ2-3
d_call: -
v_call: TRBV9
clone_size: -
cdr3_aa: CASSVGGGLSSTDTQYF
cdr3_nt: TGTGCCAGCAGCGTAGGTGGCGGATTATCTAGCACAGATACGCAGTATTTT

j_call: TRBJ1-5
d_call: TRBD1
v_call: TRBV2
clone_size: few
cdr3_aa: CASRSQGDQPQHF
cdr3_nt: TGTGCCAGCAGGAGCCAGGGGGACCAGCCCCAGCATTTT

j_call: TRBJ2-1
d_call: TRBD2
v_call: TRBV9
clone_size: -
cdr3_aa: CASSAGLAGVNEQFF
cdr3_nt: TGTGCCAGCAGCGCCGGACTAGCGGGAGTCAATGAGCAGTTCTTC

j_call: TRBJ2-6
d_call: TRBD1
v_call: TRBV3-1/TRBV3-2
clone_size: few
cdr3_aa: CASSIDRAGANVLTF
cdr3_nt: TGTGCCAGCAGCATCGACAGGGCTGGGGCCAACGTCCTGACTTTC

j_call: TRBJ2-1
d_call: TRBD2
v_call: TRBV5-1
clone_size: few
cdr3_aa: CASRRLAGDDEQFF
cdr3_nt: TGCGCCAGCAGAAGACTAGCGGGGGACGATGAGCAGTTCTTC

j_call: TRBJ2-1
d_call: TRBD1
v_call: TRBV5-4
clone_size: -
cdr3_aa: CASSFHRGYEQFF
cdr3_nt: TGTGCCAGCAGCTTCCACAGGGGCTATGAGCAGTTCTTC

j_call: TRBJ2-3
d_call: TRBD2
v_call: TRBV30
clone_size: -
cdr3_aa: CAWSYSGTGTDTQYF
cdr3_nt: TGTGCCTGGAGTTACAGCGGGACGGGCACAGATACGCAGTATTTT

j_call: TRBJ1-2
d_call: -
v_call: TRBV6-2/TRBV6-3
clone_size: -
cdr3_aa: CASSLPGYGYTF
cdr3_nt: TGTGCCAGCAGTTTACCGGGATATGGCTACACCTTC

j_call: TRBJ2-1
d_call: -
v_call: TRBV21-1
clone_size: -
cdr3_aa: CASSHACEGGPDEQFF
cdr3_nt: TGTGCCAGCAGCCACGCATGTGAGGGAGGGCCTGATGAGCAGTTCTTC